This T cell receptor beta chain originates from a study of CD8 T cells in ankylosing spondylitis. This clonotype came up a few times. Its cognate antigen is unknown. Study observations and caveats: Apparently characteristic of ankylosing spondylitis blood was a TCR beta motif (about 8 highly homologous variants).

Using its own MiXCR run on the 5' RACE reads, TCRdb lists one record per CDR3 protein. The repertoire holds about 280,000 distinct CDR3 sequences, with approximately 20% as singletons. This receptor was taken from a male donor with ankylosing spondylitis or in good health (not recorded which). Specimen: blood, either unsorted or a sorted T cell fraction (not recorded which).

CDR3 sequence: CASSLGLPGHPNTGELFF. The CDR3 nucleotides read TGTGCCAGCAGCTTAGGGCTCCCGGGACACCCGAACACCGGGGAGCTGTTTTTT. This chain links TRBV7-8 with TRBJ2-2; TRBD1 is a possible D gene (6 bases). Looked up from germline, CDR1 is SGHVS and CDR2 is FQNEAQ. Trimming cost V 1 base and J 0 bases, with 15 bases left between them. This CDR3 region has 18 residues.